The present entry profiles one TCR beta chain with its context. Antigen specificity is unknown. Repertoires were generated with immunoSEQ multiplex PCR, while TCRdb's copy carries only in-frame clones and drops some. The table includes roughly 240,000 clones, more than 75% detected once. CDR3 length equals 15 residues. Trimming removed 2 bases from V and 3 bases from J, with 14 bases in between. Germline V gives CDR1 MNHNS, CDR2 SASEGT. This record belongs to a study of cytomegalovirus exposure and HLA in healthy donors. General study findings and limits: TCR clusters originating in the first cohort tended to co-occur in the roughly 120 validation repertoires, according to a later analysis.

Sequences were obtained from PBMCs. This rearrangement joins TRBV6-1 to TRBJ2-7; D remains ambiguous. The receptor was derived from a man aged 18 to 35 in good health and CMV-seronegative. The CDR3 protein is CASSERPLVFYEQYF. Written as DNA, the CDR3 is TGTGCCAGCAGTGAACGCCCCCTAGTTTTCTACGAGCAGTACTTC.